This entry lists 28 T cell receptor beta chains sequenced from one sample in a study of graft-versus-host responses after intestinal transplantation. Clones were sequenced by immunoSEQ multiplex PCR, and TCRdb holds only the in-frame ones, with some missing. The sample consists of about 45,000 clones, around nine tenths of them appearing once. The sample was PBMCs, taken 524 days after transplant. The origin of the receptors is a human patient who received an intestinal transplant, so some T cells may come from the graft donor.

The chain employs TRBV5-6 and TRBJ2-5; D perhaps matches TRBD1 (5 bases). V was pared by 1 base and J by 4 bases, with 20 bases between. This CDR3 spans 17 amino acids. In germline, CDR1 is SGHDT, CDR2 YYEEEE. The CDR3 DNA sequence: TGTGCCAGCAGCTTGCGCTTCCGGGCCACAAGGGGAGAGACCCAGTACTTC. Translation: CASSLRFRATRGETQYF.

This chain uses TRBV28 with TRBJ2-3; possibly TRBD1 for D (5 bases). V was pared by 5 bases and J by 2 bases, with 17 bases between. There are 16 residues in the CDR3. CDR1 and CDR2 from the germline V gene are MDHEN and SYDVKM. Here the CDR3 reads CASSPIRQQYTDTQYF. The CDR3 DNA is TGTGCCAGCAGTCCGATCCGACAGCAATACACAGATACGCAGTATTTT.

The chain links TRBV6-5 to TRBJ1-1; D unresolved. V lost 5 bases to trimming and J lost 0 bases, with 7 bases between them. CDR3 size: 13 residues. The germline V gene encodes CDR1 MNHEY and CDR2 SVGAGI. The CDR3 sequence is CASSTVVNTEAFF. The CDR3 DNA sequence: TGTGCCAGCAGTACGGTCGTGAACACTGAAGCTTTCTTT.

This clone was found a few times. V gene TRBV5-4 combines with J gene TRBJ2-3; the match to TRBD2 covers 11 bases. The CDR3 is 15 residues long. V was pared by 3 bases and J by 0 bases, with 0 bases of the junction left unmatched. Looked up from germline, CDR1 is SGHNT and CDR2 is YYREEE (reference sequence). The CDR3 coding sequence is TGTGCCAGCAGCTGGACTAGCGGGAGCACAGATACGCAGTATTTT. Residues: CASSWTSGSTDTQYF.

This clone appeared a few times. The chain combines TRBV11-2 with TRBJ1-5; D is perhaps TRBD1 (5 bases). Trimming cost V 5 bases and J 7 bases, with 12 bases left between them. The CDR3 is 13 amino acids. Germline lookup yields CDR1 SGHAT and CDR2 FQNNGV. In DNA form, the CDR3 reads TGTGCCAGCAGCACCCGACAGCGGCAGCCCCAGCATTTT. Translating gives CASSTRQRQPQHF. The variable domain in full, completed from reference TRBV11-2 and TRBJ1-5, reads EAGVAQSPRYKIIEKRQSVAFWCNPISGHATLYWYQQILGQGPKLLIQFQNNGVVDDSQLPKDRFSAERLKGVDSTLKIQPAKLEDSAVYLCASSTRQRQPQHFGDGTRLSIL.

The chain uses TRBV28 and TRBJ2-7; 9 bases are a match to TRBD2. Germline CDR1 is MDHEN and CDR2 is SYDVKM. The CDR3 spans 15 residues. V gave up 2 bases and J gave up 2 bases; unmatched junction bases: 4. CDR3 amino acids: CASSLTSGPTYEQYF. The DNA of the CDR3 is TGTGCCAGCAGTTTAACTAGCGGGCCTACCTACGAGCAGTACTTC.

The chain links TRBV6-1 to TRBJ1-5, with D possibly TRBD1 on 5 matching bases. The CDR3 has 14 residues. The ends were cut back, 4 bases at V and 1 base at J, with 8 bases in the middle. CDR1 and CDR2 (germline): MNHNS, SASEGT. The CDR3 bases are TGTGCCAGCAGTGCAGGGCGGAGCAATCAGCCCCAGCATTTT. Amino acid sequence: CASSAGRSNQPQHF.

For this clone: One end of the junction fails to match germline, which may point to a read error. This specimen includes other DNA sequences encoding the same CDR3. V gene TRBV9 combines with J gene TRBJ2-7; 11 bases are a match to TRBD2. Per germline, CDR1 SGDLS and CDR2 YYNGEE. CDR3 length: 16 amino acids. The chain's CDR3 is CASSVGTLAGVSEQYF. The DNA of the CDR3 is TGCGCCAGCAGCGTGGGGACACTAGCGGGAGTCTCCGAGCAGTACTTC.

CDR3 sequence reads: CASSFDGQGGQPQHF. In DNA form, the CDR3 reads TGCGCCAGCAGCTTCGACGGACAGGGGGGTCAGCCCCAGCATTTT. This chain joins TRBV5-1 and TRBJ1-5, with 10 nucleotides matching TRBD1. Germline loops: CDR1 SGHRS, CDR2 YFSETQ. The CDR3 runs to 15 residues. V dropped 2 bases and J dropped 6; count of bases not matched to a gene: 5. Full variable domain (missing parts from reference TRBV5-1 and TRBJ1-5): KAGVTQTPRYLIKTRGQQVTLSCSPISGHRSVSWYQQTPGQGLQFLFEYFSETQRNKGNFPGRFSGRQFSNSRSEMNVSTLELGDSALYLCASSFDGQGGQPQHFGDGTRLSIL.

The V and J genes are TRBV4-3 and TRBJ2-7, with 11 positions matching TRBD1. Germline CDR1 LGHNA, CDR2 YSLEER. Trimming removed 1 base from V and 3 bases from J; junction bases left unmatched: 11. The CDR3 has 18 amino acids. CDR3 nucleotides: TGCGCCAGCAGCCAAGGGACAGGGGGCAATTCCCTTAGCTACGAGCAGTACTTC. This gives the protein CASSQGTGGNSLSYEQYF.

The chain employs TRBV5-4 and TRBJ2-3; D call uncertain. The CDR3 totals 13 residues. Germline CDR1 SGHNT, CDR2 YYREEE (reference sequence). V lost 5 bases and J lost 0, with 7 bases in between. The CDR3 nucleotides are TGTGCCAGCAGACCTATCAGCACAGATACGCAGTATTTT. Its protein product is CASRPISTDTQYF. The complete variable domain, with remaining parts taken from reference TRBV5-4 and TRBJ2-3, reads ETGVTQSPTHLIKTRGQQVTLRCSSQSGHNTVSWYQQALGQGPQFIFQYYREEENGRGNFPPRFSGLQFPNYSSELNVNALELDDSALYLCASRPISTDTQYFGPGTRLTVL.

The CDR3, as DNA: TGTGCCAGCAGCCCCCGGGGTAGCGGGATCTTTAGCTCCTACAATGAGCAGTTCTTC. Amino acid sequence: CASSPRGSGIFSSYNEQFF. The chain is built from TRBV7-3 and TRBJ2-1; the match to TRBD2 covers 8 bases. J was trimmed by 0 bases and V by 5 bases; bases with no gene match: 15. CDR1 and CDR2 from the germline V gene are SGHTA and FQGTGA. The CDR3 has 19 amino acids.

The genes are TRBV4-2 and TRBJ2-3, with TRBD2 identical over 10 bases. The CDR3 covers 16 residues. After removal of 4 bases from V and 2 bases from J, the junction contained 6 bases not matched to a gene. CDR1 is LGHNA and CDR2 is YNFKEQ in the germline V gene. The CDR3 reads CASSLRLAGDTDTQYF. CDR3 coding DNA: TGTGCCAGCAGCCTCCGTCTAGCGGGAGACACAGATACGCAGTATTTT.

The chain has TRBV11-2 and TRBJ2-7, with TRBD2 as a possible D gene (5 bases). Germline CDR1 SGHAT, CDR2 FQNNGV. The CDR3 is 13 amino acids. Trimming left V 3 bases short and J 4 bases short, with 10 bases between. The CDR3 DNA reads TGTGCCAGCAGCTTTTTAGCGCATTACGAGCAGTACTTC. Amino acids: CASSFLAHYEQYF.

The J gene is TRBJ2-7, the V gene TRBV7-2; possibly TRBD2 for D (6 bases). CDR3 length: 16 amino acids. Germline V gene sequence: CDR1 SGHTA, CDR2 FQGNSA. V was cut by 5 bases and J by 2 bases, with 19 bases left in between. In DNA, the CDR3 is TGTGCCAGCAGCCCCCGTGGGAGCGGAGGGGCCTACGAGCAGTACTTC. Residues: CASSPRGSGGAYEQYF.

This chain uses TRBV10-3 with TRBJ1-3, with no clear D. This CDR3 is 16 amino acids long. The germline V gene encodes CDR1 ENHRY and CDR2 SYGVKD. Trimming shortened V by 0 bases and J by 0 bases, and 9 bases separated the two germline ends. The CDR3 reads CAISESGSHSGNTIYF. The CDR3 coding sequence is TGTGCCATCAGTGAGTCGGGCAGCCACTCTGGAAACACCATATATTTT.

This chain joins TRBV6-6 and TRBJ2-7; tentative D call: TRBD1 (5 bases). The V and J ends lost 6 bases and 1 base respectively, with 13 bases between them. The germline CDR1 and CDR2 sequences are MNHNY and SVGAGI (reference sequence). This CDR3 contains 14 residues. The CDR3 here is CASRRHRTSYEQYF. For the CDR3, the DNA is TGTGCCAGCAGACGCCACAGGACGTCCTACGAGCAGTACTTC.

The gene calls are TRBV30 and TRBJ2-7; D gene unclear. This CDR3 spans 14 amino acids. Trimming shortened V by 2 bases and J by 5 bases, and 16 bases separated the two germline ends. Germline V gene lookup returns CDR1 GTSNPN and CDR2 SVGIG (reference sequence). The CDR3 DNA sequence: TGTGCCTGGAGTCCCCGAGTGGGTTTCCACGAGCAGTACTTC. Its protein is CAWSPRVGFHEQYF.

The CDR3 DNA reads TGTGCCAGCTCACTACAGCGGGATAGCAATCAGCCCCAGCATTTT. This codes for CASSLQRDSNQPQHF. This chain joins TRBV18 and TRBJ1-5; D is unclear. Trimming shortened V by 4 bases and J by 0 bases, and 10 bases separated the two germline ends. CDR1 and CDR2 from the germline V gene are KGHSH and LQKENI. This CDR3 spans 15 amino acids.

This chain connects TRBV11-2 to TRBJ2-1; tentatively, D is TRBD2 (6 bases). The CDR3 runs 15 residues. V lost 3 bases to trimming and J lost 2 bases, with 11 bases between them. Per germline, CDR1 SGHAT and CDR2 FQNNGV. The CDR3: CASSFLSGAYNEQFF. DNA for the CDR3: TGTGCCAGCAGCTTCCTATCGGGAGCCTACAATGAGCAGTTCTTC.

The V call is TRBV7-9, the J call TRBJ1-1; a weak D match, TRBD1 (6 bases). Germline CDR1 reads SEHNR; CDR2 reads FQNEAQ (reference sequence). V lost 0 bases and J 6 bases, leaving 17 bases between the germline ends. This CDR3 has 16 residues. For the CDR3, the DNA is TGTGCCAGCAGCTTAGCTATAGGGCAGGGGACCCCTGAAGCTTTCTTT. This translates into CASSLAIGQGTPEAFF. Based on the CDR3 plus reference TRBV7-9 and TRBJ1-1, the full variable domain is DTGVSQNPRHKITKRGQNVTFRCDPISEHNRLYWYRQTLGQGPEFLTYFQNEAQLEKSRLLSDRFSAERPKGSFSTLEIQRTEQGDSAMYLCASSLAIGQGTPEAFFGQGTRLTVV.

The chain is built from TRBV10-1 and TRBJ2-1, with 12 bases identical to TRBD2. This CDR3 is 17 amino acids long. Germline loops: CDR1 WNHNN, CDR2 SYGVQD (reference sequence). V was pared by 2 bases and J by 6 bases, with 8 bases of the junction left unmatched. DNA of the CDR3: TGCGCCAGCAGTGAGCCCCCGACTAGCGGGAGCATCAATGAGCAGTTCTTC. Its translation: CASSEPPTSGSINEQFF.

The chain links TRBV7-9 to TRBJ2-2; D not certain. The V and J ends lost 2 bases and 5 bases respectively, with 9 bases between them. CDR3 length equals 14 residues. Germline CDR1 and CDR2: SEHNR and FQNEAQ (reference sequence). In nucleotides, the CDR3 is TGTGCCAGCAGCTTACGGGCCGGGACCGGGGAGCTGTTTTTT. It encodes CASSLRAGTGELFF.

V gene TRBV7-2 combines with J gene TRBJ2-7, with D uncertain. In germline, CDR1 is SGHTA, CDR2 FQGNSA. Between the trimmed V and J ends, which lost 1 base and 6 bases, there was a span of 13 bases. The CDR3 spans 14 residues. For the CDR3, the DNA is TGTGCCAGCAGCTTAGTGGGTCCTACGGGCGAGCAGTACTTC. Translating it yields CASSLVGPTGEQYF.

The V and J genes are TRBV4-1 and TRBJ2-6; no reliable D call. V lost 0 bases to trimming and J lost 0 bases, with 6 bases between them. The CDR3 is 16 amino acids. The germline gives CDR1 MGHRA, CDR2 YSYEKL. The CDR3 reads CASSQDRRSGANVLTF. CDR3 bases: TGCGCCAGCAGCCAAGATCGACGCTCTGGGGCCAACGTCCTGACTTTC.

The CDR3 region is CASSMGGRVYNEQFF. In DNA form, the CDR3 reads TGTGCCAGTAGTATGGGCGGGAGGGTCTACAATGAGCAGTTCTTC. The rearrangement joins TRBV19 to TRBJ2-1, with TRBD2 matching over 9 bases. This CDR3 contains 15 residues. J gave up 3 bases and V 3 bases, and 3 bases lay outside the gene matches. Germline CDR1 is LNHDA and CDR2 is SQIVND (reference sequence).

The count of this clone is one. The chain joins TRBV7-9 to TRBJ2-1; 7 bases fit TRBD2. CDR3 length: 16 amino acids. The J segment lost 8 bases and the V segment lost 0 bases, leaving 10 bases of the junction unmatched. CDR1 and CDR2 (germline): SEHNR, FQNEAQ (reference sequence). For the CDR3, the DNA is TGTGCCAGCAGCTTAGCCCCAGCGGGATTTAAACATGAGCAGTTCTTC. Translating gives CASSLAPAGFKHEQFF.

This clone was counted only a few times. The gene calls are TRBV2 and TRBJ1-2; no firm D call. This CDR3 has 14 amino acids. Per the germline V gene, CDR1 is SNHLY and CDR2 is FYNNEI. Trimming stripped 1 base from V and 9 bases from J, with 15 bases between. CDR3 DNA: TGTGCCAGCAGTGAAGTAGGGCTCCTTTCTAGCTACACCTTC. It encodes CASSEVGLLSSYTF.